The rows below give T cell receptor beta chains drawn from one sample of a study of blood T cell repertoires in COVID-19. Only in-frame clones appear in the TCRdb table, and some are missing; sequencing was by immunoSEQ multiplex PCR. Of about 260,000 clones detected, over 80% appear once; the ten largest clones hold over 0.85%. Material: PBMCs or T cells enriched from blood (not recorded which). These receptors all stem from a man between 45 and 60 years old who had been exposed to COVID-19. Both conserved end residues are part of each CDR3.

v_call | cdr3_aa
TRBV16 | CASSQSRGQGRYGYTF
TRBV5-1 | CASSLRGRGTEAFF
TRBV28 | CASSLTGTGISYTF
TRBV10-3 | CAISANPADTGELFF
TRBV5-8 | CASSLGQSTNEKLFF
TRBV5-1 | CASSLDNQETQYF
TRBV24-1 | CATSDPGQGEREQYF
TRBV5-8 | CASSSPDREYYYGYTF
TRBV28 | CASIPGGDGSYEQYF
TRBV28 | CASSSGVNYGYTF
TRBV7-2 | CASTIKTGGVPAEAFF
TRBV6-6 | CASSPGTVNEKLFF
TRBV19 | CASRKKGQVNQPQHF
TRBV18 | CASSPAEFGLAAQDEQFF
TRBV11-1 | CASTLGAGGAFF
TRBV11-3 | CASSPGGGEQFF
TRBV20-1 | CSAARGEGYTF
TRBV5-1 | CASSSNPGTGNTEAFF
TRBV4-1 | CASSSGTLSSGNTIYF
TRBV27 | CASSPITGDKRTGELFF
TRBV28 | CASSTDQPQHF
TRBV19 | CASSRAGGRNNEQFF
TRBV7-3 | CASSLWRVDTEAFF
TRBV29-1 | CSARVNTEAFF
TRBV11-2 | CASSFRGQLIGEKLFF
TRBV9 | CASSARTQYF
TRBV11-3 | CASSMDRNVDGYTF
TRBV9 | CASSVGDSNNQPQHF
TRBV4-1 | CASSQDRGGVGDTQYF
TRBV5-4 | CASSFIGGGNTIYF
TRBV27 | CASSFHRVGGTGELFF
TRBV10-3 | CAISEGGRASNTEAFF
TRBV9 | CASSVGQQNTEAFF
TRBV5-1 | CASSQDRGGTEAFF
TRBV24-1 | CATSEAGDNQPQHF
TRBV11-2 | CASSLDPGASGTQYF
TRBV27 | CAGSLRLGHTYGYTF